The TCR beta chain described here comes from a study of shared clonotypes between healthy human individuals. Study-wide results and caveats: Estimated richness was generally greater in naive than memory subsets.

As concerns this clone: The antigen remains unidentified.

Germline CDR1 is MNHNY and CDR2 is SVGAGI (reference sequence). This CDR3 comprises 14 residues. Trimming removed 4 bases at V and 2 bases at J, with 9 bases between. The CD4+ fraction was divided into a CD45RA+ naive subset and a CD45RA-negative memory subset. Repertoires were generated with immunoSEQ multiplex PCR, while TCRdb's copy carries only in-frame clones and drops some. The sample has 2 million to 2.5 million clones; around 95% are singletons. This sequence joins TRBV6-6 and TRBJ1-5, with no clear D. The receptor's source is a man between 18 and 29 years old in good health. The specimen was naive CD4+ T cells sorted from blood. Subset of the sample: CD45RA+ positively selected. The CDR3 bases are TGTGCCAGCAGTTCCGTCGGGGGCAATCAGCCCCAGCATTTT. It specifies CASSSVGGNQPQHF.